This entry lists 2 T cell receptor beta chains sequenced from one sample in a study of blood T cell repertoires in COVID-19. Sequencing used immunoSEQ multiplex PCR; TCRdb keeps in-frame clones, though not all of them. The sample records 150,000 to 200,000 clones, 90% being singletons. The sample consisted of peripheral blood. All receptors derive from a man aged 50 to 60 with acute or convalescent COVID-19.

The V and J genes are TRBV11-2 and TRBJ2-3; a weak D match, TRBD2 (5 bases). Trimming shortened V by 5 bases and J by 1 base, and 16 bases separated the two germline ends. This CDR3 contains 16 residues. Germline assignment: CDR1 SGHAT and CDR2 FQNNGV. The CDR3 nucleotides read TGTGCCAGCAGCCTCCGAGTAGAGGGCGGCACAGATACGCAGTATTTT. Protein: CASSLRVEGGTDTQYF.

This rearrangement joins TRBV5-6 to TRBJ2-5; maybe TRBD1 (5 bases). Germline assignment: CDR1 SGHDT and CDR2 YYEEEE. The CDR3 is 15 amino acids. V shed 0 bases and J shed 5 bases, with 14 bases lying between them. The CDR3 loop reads CASSLGVRGWETQYF. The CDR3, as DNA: TGTGCCAGCAGCTTGGGGGTTAGGGGTTGGGAGACCCAGTACTTC.